These 20 T cell receptor beta chains were sequenced from one sample in a study of neurological immune-mediated disorders. From the 5' RACE reads, TCRdb called clonotypes with MiXCR, one entry per CDR3 protein. Of tens of thousands of distinct CDR3 sequences detected, over 9% appear once; the ten largest clones hold 5.3%. The sequenced material came from PBMCs. Receptors originate from a man between 65 and 85 years old with HTLV-1-associated myelopathy (HAM/TSP).

There are many counts of this clonotype. The chain links TRBV5-1 to TRBJ2-7, with D tentatively TRBD1 (5 bases). Germline V CDR1 and CDR2: SGHRS, YFSETQ. The length of the CDR3 is 13 residues. Trimming took off 1 base at V and 5 bases at J, with 10 bases between the two ends. CDR3 sequence reads: CASSLTGFDEQYF. Here the CDR3 DNA reads TGCGCCAGCAGCTTGACAGGTTTCGACGAGCAGTACTTC.

This clonotype came up many times. The CDR3 bases are TGTGCCAGCACCCCGGGACAAAACTACAATGAGCAGTTCTTC. This codes for CASTPGQNYNEQFF. The chain employs TRBV7-2 and TRBJ2-1, with D perhaps TRBD1 (6 bases). The CDR3 has 14 amino acids. Between the trimmed V and J ends, which lost 7 bases and 3 bases, there was a span of 13 bases. Looked up from germline, CDR1 is SGHTA and CDR2 is FQGNSA. The whole variable domain, remainder taken from reference TRBV7-2 and TRBJ2-1, is GAGVSQSPSNKVTEKGKDVELRCDPISGHTALYWYRQSLGQGLEFLIYFQGNSAPDKSGLPSDRFSAERTGGSVSTLTIQRTQQEDSAVYLCASTPGQNYNEQFFGPGTRLTVL.

This clonotype was detected ten times or more. This chain connects TRBV12-3 or TRBV12-4 to TRBJ2-5, with a weak D call TRBD2 (5 bases). The CDR3 has 16 residues. V was trimmed by 5 bases and J by 7 bases, leaving 23 bases between them. The CDR3 protein is CASSLPRQARGGTQYF. CDR3 bases: TGTGCCAGCAGTCTCCCTCGACAAGCCCGGGGTGGGACCCAGTACTTC.

The table lists this clonotype with many counts. The chain carries TRBV7-2 and TRBJ2-5; TRBD2 matches at 11 bases. This CDR3 comprises 14 residues. The germline V gene encodes CDR1 SGHTA and CDR2 FQGNSA. V dropped 5 bases and J dropped 3; count of bases not matched to a gene: 2. The DNA of the CDR3 is TGTGCCAGCAGCCGGGGACTAGCGGAAGAGACCCAGTACTTC. Translated: CASSRGLAEETQYF.

This clonotype was found many times. The chain combines TRBV5-1 with TRBJ2-5; TRBD2 is a possible D gene (6 bases). The V gene's germline CDR1 is SGHRS and CDR2 YFSETQ. V shed 4 bases and J shed 4 bases, with 11 bases lying between them. This CDR3 is built from 13 residues. CDR3 DNA sequence: TGCGCCAGCAGCCCAATCGGGGGAGAGACCCAGTACTTC. It yields the protein CASSPIGGETQYF.

Comment on this clonotype: The junction shows a germline mismatch at one end, possibly a read error. The chain joins TRBV19 to TRBJ1-5; 9 bases agree with TRBD1. The germline V gene has CDR1 LNHDA and CDR2 SQIVND (reference sequence). This CDR3 is built from 13 residues. CDR3 in amino acids: CDSKRTGDQPQHF. The CDR3 DNA follows: TGTGACAGTAAGCGGACAGGGGATCAGCCCCAGCATTTT.

This clonotype was counted ten times or more. The CDR3 nucleotides are TGCAGCGTTGCTGGGGGCGCGGAGACCCAGTACTTC. This encodes CSVAGGAETQYF. J is TRBJ2-5 and V is TRBV29-1, with D possibly matching TRBD1 (6 bases). CDR3 length equals 12 residues. Germline values: CDR1 SQVTM, CDR2 ANQGSEA. Trimming stripped 4 bases from V and 5 bases from J, with 11 bases between. Using reference TRBV29-1 and TRBJ2-5 for the parts outside the CDR3, the full variable domain is SAVISQKPSRDICQRGTSLTIQCQVDSQVTMMFWYRQQPGQSLTLIATANQGSEATYESGFVIDKFPISRPNLTFSTLTVSNMSPEDSSIYLCSVAGGAETQYFGPGTRLLVL.

Many counts were recorded for this clonotype. This rearrangement joins TRBV20-1 to TRBJ2-3; TRBD1 aligns across 9 bases. Germline V gene sequence: CDR1 DFQATT, CDR2 SNEGSKA (reference sequence). The ends lost 2 bases at V and 3 bases at J; junction bases unmatched: 6. The CDR3 is 15 residues long. The CDR3 region has the DNA TGCAGTGCTAGAAAGGGACAGGGAGGGACAGATACGCAGTATTTT. Its translation is CSARKGQGGTDTQYF.

This clonotype appeared many times. The V call is TRBV5-1, the J call TRBJ2-2; D is possibly TRBD2 (5 bases). V lost 1 base and J 0 bases, leaving 10 bases between the germline ends. The CDR3 contains 16 residues. CDR1 is SGHRS and CDR2 is YFSETQ in the germline V gene. The CDR3 loop reads CASSLRSGANTGELFF. As DNA, the CDR3 is TGCGCCAGCAGCTTGCGCAGCGGAGCGAACACCGGGGAGCTGTTTTTT.

This clonotype was seen ten or more times. The chain recombines TRBV2 with TRBJ2-1; D not certain. The ends were cut back, 5 bases at V and 3 bases at J, with 2 bases in the middle. Germline CDR1 reads SNHLY; CDR2 reads FYNNEI. This CDR3 has 11 amino acids. CDR3 amino acids: CASSSYNEQFF. DNA for the CDR3: TGTGCCAGCAGTAGCTACAATGAGCAGTTCTTC.

This clonotype has at least ten counts. The chain joins TRBV20-1 to TRBJ1-5; weak D call: TRBD1 (6 bases). V shed 7 bases and J shed 5 bases, with 21 bases lying between them. This CDR3 is built from 15 residues. In germline, CDR1 is DFQATT, CDR2 SNEGSKA (reference sequence). The CDR3 DNA reads as TGCAGTGACATCCCGGGGGCTATACTCTATCAGCCCCAGCATTTT. Its translation is CSDIPGAILYQPQHF.

This clonotype was counted many times. This chain links TRBV14 with TRBJ2-1; TRBD2 matches at 13 bases. The CDR3 extends over 17 amino acids. After removal of 0 bases from V and 5 bases from J, the junction contained 4 bases not matched to a gene. Germline V CDR1 and CDR2: SGHDN, FVKESK. CDR3 coding DNA: TGTGCCAGCAGCCAAGATAGGGGACTAGCGGGAAACAATGAGCAGTTCTTC. Its translation: CASSQDRGLAGNNEQFF.

This clonotype was counted at least ten times. The chain combines TRBV29-1 with TRBJ2-7; D might be TRBD1 or TRBD2, each matching 5 bases. V was shortened by 5 bases and J by 3 bases, with 11 bases between the two germline ends. This CDR3 has 12 residues. CDR1 and CDR2 (germline): SQVTM, ANQGSEA. The CDR3 DNA is TGCAGCGTTAGGGACGGACGCTACGAGCAGTACTTC. Amino acids: CSVRDGRYEQYF.

This clonotype was picked up many times. The chain has TRBV9 and TRBJ2-5; D unclear. Per germline, CDR1 SGDLS and CDR2 YYNGEE. V was trimmed by 0 bases and J by 4 bases, leaving 10 bases between them. The CDR3 extends over 14 amino acids. In DNA form, the CDR3 reads TGTGCCAGCAGCGTAGTTCCGGACCCAGAGACCCAGTACTTC. Its translation: CASSVVPDPETQYF.

This clonotype was detected ten times or more. The gene calls are TRBV28 and TRBJ2-3; D may match TRBD1 or TRBD2 (5 bases each). The CDR3 consists of 14 residues. Germline V CDR1 and CDR2: MDHEN, SYDVKM. Trimming shortened V by 6 bases and J by 7 bases, and 17 bases separated the two germline ends. Here the CDR3 DNA reads TGTGCCAGCAGCTATTCGGGGACCCGGCATACGCAGTATTTT. As protein: CASSYSGTRHTQYF.

The chain recombines TRBV29-1 with TRBJ2-5, with TRBD1 identical over 10 bases. There are 12 residues in the CDR3. Trimming removed 6 bases from V and 4 bases from J; junction bases left unmatched: 2. In germline, CDR1 is SQVTM, CDR2 ANQGSEA. CDR3 protein: CSVDRGRETQYF. Here the CDR3 DNA reads TGCAGCGTCGACAGGGGGCGAGAGACCCAGTACTTC.

This clonotype was found many times. J is TRBJ2-4 and V is TRBV20-1, with D maybe TRBD2 (5 bases). Per the germline V gene, CDR1 is DFQATT and CDR2 is SNEGSKA (reference sequence). Trimming took 5 bases from V and 3 from J, leaving 17 bases between them. CDR3 length: 15 amino acids. The CDR3, as DNA: TGCAGTGCTCTTGACCCCCCAGGAGGCAAAAACATTCAGTACTTC. Residues: CSALDPPGGKNIQYF.

Ten or more counts support this clonotype. The chain is built from TRBV28 and TRBJ2-5; 7 bases are shared with TRBD2. Looked up from germline, CDR1 is MDHEN and CDR2 is SYDVKM. Trimming removed 7 bases from V and 7 bases from J; junction bases left unmatched: 9. CDR3 length: 13 residues. The CDR3: CASTMYGGGTQYF. In DNA form, the CDR3 reads TGTGCCAGCACCATGTATGGGGGGGGGACCCAGTACTTC.

This clonotype appeared many times. V gene TRBV5-6 combines with J gene TRBJ1-5; D remains unclear. V lost 4 bases, J lost 1 base, and 15 bases lay in between. This CDR3 is built from 16 residues. CDR1 is SGHDT and CDR2 is YYEEEE in the germline V gene. CDR3 amino acids: CASSIGPPASNQPQHF. In nucleotides, the CDR3 is TGTGCCAGCAGCATCGGACCCCCGGCGAGCAATCAGCCCCAGCATTTT.

This clonotype was seen ten or more times. The chain couples TRBV7-8 to TRBJ2-7; 10 bases align to TRBD1. The CDR3 consists of 13 residues. The ends lost 1 base at V and 7 bases at J; junction bases unmatched: 1. Germline CDR1 SGHVS, CDR2 FQNEAQ. The CDR3 sequence is CASSLGGQGEQYF. The CDR3 nucleotides are TGTGCCAGCAGCTTAGGGGGACAGGGGGAGCAGTACTTC.